The rows below give T cell receptor beta chains drawn from one sample of a study of cytomegalovirus exposure and HLA in healthy donors. Using immunoSEQ multiplex PCR, the repertoire was profiled, and TCRdb retains in-frame clones only, with some absent. The profile covers over 75,000 clones, with 67% appearing a single time and around 1.9% taken by the ten largest. Specimen: PBMCs. The receptors stem from a young man in good health and CMV-seronegative. Each CDR3 is given with its conserved first and last residue. Fields, in order: V gene, J gene, clone size, D gene, CDR3 protein, CDR3 DNA. A D gene is named only where the DNA matches it firmly. A clone size is listed for some rows: how often the clone was seen (once, few, many), or a class if it is expanded.

>TRBV18|TRBJ1-1|NA|TRBD1
CASSRGQGGNTEAFF
TGTGCCAGCTCGAGGGGACAGGGAGGGAACACTGAAGCTTTCTTT
>TRBV4-3|TRBJ1-6|NA|NA
CASSPSPAGGESPLHF
TGCGCCAGCAGTCCATCTCCGGCGGGGGGCGAATCACCCCTCCACTTT
>TRBV27|TRBJ1-2|NA|NA
CASSASINYGYTF
TGTGCCAGTTCCGCATCTATCAACTATGGCTACACCTTC
>TRBV6-6|TRBJ2-7|NA|NA
CASSYIPDRTSEQYF
TGTGCCAGCAGTTACATTCCCGACAGGACAAGTGAGCAGTACTTC
>TRBV18|TRBJ2-7|NA|NA
CASSPQGQEQYF
TGTGCCAGCTCACCACAGGGGCAGGAGCAGTACTTC
>TRBV27|TRBJ2-7|NA|TRBD1
CASSFKGQQYEQYF
TGTGCCAGCAGTTTTAAGGGACAGCAGTACGAGCAGTACTTC
>TRBV6-6|TRBJ2-2|NA|NA
CASKFTGNTGELFF
TGTGCCAGCAAGTTTACAGGGAACACCGGGGAGCTGTTTTTT
>TRBV14|TRBJ2-3|NA|TRBD1
CASSLQISRDRGPDTQYF
TGTGCCAGCAGCTTACAAATTTCGCGGGACAGGGGTCCAGATACGCAGTATTTT
>TRBV5-6|TRBJ1-1|NA|TRBD1
CASSRRDSWGTEAFF
TGTGCCAGCAGCCGAAGGGACAGTTGGGGCACTGAAGCTTTCTTT
>TRBV10-3|TRBJ2-7|few|NA
CAISEPGLHSEQYF
TGTGCCATCAGTGAGCCGGGACTCCACTCCGAGCAGTACTTC
>TRBV9|TRBJ2-1|NA|TRBD2
CASSGIAGDTNDEQFF
TGTGCCAGCAGCGGGATAGCGGGAGATACGAACGATGAGCAGTTCTTC
>TRBV6-5|TRBJ2-5|NA|TRBD1
CASRKGQTQETQYF
TGTGCCAGCAGGAAGGGACAGACCCAAGAGACCCAGTACTTC
>TRBV10-3|TRBJ1-1|NA|NA
CAIRASGGSMNTEAFF
TGTGCCATCAGGGCTAGTGGCGGCTCAATGAACACTGAAGCTTTCTTT
>TRBV6-6|TRBJ1-1|NA|NA
CASSSKGGVGTEAFF
TGTGCCAGCAGTTCCAAAGGAGGAGTCGGCACTGAAGCTTTCTTT
>TRBV4-1|TRBJ1-2|NA|TRBD1
CASSQGTGGANYGYTF
TGCGCCAGCAGCCAGGGGACAGGGGGCGCCAACTATGGCTACACCTTC
>TRBV7-3|TRBJ2-2|NA|TRBD2
CASSSKTSGNTGELFF
TGTGCCAGCAGCTCTAAGACTAGCGGGAACACCGGGGAGCTGTTTTTT
>TRBV15|TRBJ1-1|once|NA
CATRSMRGTEAFF
TGTGCCACCAGATCAATGCGGGGCACTGAAGCTTTCTTT
>TRBV7-7|TRBJ2-7|NA|NA
CASSPSTSGGSYEQYF
NA
>TRBV7-9|TRBJ2-5|NA|TRBD2
CASSRSGAQETQYF
TGTGCCAGCAGCCGTAGCGGGGCGCAAGAGACCCAGTACTTC
>TRBV10-1|TRBJ2-7|NA|NA
CASSEKAGCACEQYF
TGCGCCAGCAGTGAGAAGGCGGGATGCGCTTGCGAGCAGTACTTC
>TRBV7-2|TRBJ1-5|few|NA
CASSFGAQPQHF
TGTGCCAGCAGCTTTGGAGCCCAGCCCCAGCATTTT
>TRBV28|TRBJ2-7|NA|TRBD2
CASSLKVGEGDEQYF
TGTGCCAGCAGTTTAAAGGTGGGGGAGGGAGACGAGCAGTACTTC
>TRBV6-5|TRBJ1-5|few|NA
CASSAGTSSNQPQHF
TGTGCCAGCAGTGCAGGAACTTCTAGCAATCAGCCCCAGCATTTT
>TRBV7-9|TRBJ2-7|NA|NA
CAIRKAGLYEQYF
TGTGCCATCCGTAAGGCAGGCTTATACGAGCAGTACTTC